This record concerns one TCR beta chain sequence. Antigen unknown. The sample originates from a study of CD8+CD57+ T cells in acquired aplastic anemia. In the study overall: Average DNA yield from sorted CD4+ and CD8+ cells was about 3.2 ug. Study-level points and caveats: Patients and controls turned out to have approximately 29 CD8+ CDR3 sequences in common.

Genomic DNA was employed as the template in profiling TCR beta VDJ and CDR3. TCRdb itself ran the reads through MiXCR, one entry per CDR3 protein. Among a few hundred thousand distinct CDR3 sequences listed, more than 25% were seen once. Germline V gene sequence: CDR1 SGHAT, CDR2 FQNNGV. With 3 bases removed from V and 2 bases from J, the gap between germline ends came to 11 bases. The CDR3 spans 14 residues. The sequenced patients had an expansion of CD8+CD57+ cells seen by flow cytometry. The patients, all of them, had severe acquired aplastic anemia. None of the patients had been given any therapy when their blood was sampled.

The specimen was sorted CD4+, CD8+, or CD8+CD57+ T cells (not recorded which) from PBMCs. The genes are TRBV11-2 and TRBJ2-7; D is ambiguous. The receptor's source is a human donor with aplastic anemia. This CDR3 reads CASSFGAATYEQYF. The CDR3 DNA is TGTGCCAGCAGCTTCGGCGCGGCAACCTACGAGCAGTACTTC.